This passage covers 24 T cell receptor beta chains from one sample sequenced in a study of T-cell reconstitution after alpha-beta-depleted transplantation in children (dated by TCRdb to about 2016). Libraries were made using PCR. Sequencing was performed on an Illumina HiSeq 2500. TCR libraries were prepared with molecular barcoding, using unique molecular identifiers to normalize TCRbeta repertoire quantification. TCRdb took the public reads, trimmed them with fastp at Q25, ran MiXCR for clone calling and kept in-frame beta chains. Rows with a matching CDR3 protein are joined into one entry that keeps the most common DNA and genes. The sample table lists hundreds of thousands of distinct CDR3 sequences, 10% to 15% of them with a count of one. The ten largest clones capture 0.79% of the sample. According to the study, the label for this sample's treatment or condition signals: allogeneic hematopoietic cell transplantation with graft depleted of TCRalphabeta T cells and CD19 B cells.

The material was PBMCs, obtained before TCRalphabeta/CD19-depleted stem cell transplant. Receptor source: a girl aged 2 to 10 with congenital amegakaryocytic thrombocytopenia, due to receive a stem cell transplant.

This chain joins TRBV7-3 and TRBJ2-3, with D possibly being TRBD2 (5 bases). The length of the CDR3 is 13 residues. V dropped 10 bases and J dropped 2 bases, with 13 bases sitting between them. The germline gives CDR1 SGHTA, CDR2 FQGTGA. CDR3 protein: CATTAGPTDTQYF. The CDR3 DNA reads TGTGCCACCACGGCGGGTCCCACAGATACGCAGTATTTT.

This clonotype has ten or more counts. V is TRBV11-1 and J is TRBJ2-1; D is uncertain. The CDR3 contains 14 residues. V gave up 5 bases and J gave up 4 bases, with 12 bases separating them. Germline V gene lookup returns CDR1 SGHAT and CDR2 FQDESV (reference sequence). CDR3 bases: TGTGCCAGCAGCCCGGTAGAGATTTACAATGAGCAGTTCTTC. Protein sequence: CASSPVEIYNEQFF.

Here the CDR3 reads CASSFDLAGGKLGAQYF. The CDR3 coding sequence is TGTGCCAGCAGTTTTGATTTAGCGGGAGGGAAACTTGGGGCGCAGTATTTT. The chain combines TRBV28 with TRBJ2-3; 11 bases map to TRBD2. J gave up 10 bases and V 3 bases, and 15 bases lay outside the gene matches. Germline V CDR1 and CDR2: MDHEN, SYDVKM. This CDR3 spans 17 amino acids. The variable domain in full, completed from reference TRBV28 and TRBJ2-3, reads DVKVTQSSRYLVKRTGEKVFLECVQDMDHENMFWYRQDPGLGLRLIYFSYDVKMKEKGDIPEGYSVSREKKERFSLILESASTNQTSMYLCASSFDLAGGKLGAQYFGPGTRLTVL.

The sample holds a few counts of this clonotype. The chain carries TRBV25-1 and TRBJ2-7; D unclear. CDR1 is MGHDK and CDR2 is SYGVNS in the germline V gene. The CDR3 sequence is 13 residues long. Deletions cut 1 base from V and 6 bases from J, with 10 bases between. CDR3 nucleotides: TGTGCCAGCAGTGAATCCCTCCTGGGCGAGCAGTACTTC. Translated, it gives CASSESLLGEQYF.

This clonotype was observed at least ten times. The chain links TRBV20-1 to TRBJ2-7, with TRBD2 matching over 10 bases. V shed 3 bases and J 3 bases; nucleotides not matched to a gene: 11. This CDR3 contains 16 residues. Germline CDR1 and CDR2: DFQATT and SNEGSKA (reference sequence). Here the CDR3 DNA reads TGCAGTGCTAGTACGTCTAGCGGGAGTCAGGGCTACGAGCAGTACTTC. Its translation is CSASTSSGSQGYEQYF.

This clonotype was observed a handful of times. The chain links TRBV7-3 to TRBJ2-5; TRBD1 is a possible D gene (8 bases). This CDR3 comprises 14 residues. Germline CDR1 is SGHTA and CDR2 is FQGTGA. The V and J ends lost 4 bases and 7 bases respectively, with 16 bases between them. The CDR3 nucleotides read TGTGCCAGCAGCTCAACAGGGGGGGGAGTGACCCAGTACTTC. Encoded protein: CASSSTGGGVTQYF.

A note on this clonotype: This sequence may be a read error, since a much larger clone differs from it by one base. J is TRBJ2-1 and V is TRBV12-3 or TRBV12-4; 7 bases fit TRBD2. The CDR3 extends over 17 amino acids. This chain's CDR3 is CASSPPLLRETYNEQLF. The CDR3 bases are TGTGCCAGCAGTCCCCCCCTATTGCGGGAGACCTACAATGAGCAGCTCTTC.

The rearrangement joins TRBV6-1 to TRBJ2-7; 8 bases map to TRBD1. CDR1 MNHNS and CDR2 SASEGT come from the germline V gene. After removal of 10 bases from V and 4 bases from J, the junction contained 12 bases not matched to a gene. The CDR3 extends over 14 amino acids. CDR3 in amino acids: CATQPGQASYEQYF. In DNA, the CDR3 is TGTGCCACCCAACCGGGACAGGCTTCTTACGAGCAGTACTTC.

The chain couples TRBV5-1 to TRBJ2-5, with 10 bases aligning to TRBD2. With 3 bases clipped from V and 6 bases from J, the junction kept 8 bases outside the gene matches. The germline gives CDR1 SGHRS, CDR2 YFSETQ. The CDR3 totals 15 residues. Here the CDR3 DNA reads TGCGCCAGCAGCTCAGGACTAGCGGAGAGAAAGACCCAGTACTTC. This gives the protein CASSSGLAERKTQYF.

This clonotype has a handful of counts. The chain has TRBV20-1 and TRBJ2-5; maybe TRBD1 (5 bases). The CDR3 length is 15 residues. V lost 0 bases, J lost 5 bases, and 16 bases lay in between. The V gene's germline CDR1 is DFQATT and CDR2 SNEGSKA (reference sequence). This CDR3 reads CSARDPTAKFETQYF. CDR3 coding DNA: TGCAGTGCTAGAGATCCGACAGCCAAGTTCGAGACCCAGTACTTC.

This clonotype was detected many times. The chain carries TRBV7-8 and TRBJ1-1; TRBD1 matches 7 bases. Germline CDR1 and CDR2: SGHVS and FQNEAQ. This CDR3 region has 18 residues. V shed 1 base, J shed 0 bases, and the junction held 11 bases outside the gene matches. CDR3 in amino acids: CASSLEWGQRRMNTEAFF. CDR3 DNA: TGTGCCAGCAGCTTAGAATGGGGACAGAGGAGGATGAACACTGAAGCTTTCTTT. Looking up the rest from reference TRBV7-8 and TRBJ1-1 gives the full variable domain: GAGVSQSPRYKVAKRGQDVALRCDPISGHVSLFWYQQALGQGPEFLTYFQNEAQLDKSGLPSDRFFAERPEGSVSTLKIQRTQQEDSAVYLCASSLEWGQRRMNTEAFFGQGTRLTVV.

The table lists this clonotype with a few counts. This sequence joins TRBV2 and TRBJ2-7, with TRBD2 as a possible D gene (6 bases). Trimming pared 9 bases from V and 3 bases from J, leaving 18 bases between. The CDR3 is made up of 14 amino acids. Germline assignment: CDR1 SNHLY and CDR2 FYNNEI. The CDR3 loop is CASSRSGAGYEQYF. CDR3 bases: TGTGCCAGTAGTCGTTCGGGAGCTGGCTACGAGCAGTACTTC. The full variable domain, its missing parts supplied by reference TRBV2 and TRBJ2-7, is EPEVTQTPSHQVTQMGQEVILRCVPISNHLYFYWYRQILGQKVEFLVSFYNNEISEKSEIFDDQFSVERPDGSNFTLKIRSTKLEDSAMYFCASSRSGAGYEQYFGPGTRLTVT.

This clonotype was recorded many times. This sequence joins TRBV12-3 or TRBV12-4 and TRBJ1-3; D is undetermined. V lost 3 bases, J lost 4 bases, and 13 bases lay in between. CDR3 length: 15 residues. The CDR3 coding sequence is TGTGCCAGCAGTTTTCGGAGGGCGGGCGGAAACACCATATATTTT. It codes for CASSFRRAGGNTIYF.

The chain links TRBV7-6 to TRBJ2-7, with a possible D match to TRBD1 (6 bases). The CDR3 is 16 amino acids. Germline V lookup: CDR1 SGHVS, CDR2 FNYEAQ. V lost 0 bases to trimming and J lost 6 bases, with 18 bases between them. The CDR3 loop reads CASSLAYRTDGPEQYF. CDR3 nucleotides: TGTGCCAGCAGCTTAGCGTATAGGACAGATGGGCCCGAGCAGTACTTC.

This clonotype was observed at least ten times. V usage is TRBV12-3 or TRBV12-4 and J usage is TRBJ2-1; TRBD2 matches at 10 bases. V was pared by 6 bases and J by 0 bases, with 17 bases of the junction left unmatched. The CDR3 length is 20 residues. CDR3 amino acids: CASSLRWGTSGILSYNEQFF. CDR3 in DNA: TGTGCCAGCAGCCTGAGGTGGGGAACTAGCGGGATCCTCTCCTACAATGAGCAGTTCTTC.

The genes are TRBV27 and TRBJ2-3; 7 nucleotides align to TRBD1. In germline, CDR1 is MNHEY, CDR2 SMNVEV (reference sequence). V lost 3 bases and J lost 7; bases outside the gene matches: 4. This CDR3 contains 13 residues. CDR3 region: CASSLTGMNTQYF. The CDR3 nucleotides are TGTGCCAGCAGTTTGACAGGGATGAATACGCAGTATTTT.

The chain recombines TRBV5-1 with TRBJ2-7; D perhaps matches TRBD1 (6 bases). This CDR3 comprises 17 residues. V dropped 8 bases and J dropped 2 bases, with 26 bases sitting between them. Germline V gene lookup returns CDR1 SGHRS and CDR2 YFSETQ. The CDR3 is CARGTGRSGILPYEQYF. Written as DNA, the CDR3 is TGCGCCAGGGGAACAGGGAGATCCGGGATTTTACCCTACGAGCAGTACTTC.

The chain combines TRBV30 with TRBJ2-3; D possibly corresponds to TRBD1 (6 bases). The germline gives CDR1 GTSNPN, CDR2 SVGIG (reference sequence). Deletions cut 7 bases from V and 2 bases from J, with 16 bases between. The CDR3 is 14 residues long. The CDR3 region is CAFLRDKFTDTQYF. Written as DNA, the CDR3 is TGTGCCTTTCTCCGGGACAAATTCACAGATACGCAGTATTTT.

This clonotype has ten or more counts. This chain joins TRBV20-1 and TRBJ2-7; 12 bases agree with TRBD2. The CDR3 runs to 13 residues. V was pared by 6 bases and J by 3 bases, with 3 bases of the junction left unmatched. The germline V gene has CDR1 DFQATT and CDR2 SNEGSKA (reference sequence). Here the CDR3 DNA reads TGCAGTGCGAGGACTAGCGGGAACTACGAGCAGTACTTC. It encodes CSARTSGNYEQYF.

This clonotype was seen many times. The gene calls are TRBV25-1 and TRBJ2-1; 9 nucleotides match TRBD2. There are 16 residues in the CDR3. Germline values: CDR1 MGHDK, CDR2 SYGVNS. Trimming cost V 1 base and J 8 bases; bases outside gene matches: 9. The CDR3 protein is CASSEWFAGGPHEQFF. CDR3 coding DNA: TGTGCCAGCAGTGAATGGTTTGCGGGAGGGCCCCATGAGCAGTTCTTC.

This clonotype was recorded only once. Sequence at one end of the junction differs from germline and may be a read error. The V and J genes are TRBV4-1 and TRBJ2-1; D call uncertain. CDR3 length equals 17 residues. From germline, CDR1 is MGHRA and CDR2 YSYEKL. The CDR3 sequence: CASSQFEVALGGNEQLF. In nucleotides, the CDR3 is TGCGCCAGCAGCCAGTTCGAAGTGGCCCTAGGCGGCAATGAGCAGCTCTTC.

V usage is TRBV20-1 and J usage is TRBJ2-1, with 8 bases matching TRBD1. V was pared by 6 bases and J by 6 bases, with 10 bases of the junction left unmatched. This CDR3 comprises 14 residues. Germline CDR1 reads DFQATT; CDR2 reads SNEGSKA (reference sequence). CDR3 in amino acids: CSAAGTGDSNEQFF. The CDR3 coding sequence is TGCAGTGCCGCCGGGACAGGTGATAGCAATGAGCAGTTCTTC.

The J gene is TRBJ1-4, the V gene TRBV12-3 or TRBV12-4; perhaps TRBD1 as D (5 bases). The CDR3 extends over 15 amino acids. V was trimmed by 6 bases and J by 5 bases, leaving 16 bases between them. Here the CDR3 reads CASRQARGGNEKLFF. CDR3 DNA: TGTGCCAGCAGGCAGGCGCGTGGGGGAAATGAAAAACTGTTTTTT.

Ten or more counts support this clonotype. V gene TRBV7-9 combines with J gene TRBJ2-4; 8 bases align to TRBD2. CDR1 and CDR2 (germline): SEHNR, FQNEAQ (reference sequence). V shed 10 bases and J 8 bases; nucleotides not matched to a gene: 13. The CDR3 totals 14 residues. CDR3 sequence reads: CATTPGSGSDIQYF. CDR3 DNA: TGTGCCACCACTCCGGGAAGCGGGAGTGACATTCAGTACTTC. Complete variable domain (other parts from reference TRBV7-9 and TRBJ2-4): DTGVSQNPRHKITKRGQNVTFRCDPISEHNRLYWYRQTLGQGPEFLTYFQNEAQLEKSRLLSDRFSAERPKGSFSTLEIQRTEQGDSAMYLCATTPGSGSDIQYFGAGTRLSVL.